This T cell receptor (beta chain) came from a study of cytomegalovirus exposure and HLA in healthy donors. The germline CDR1 and CDR2 sequences are SGHKS and YYEKEE (reference sequence). This CDR3 has 15 residues. The V segment lost 0 bases and the J segment 7 bases; nucleotides outside the gene matches: 10. Comment on this clone: Its specificity is unknown.

Study observations and caveats: Reported results showed that the classifier diagnosed cytomegalovirus status with high specificity and sensitivity.

This table comes from immunoSEQ multiplex PCR, and its TCRdb copy is limited to in-frame clones, with some not included. The table shows more than 95,000 clones, with around 86% occurring only once. The origin of this receptor is a woman aged 18-35 years in good health and CMV-seronegative. The J gene is TRBJ2-7, the V gene TRBV5-5; 7 bases match TRBD2. Material: PBMCs. CDR3: CASSLVAPPRGEQYF. The CDR3 region has the DNA TGTGCCAGCAGCTTGGTAGCCCCCCCGCGGGGGGAGCAGTACTTC.